This TCR beta chain derives from a study of OX40 agonist ivuxolimab in advanced cancers. Study background: Partial responses were achieved by three patients, one with hepatocellular carcinoma and two with cutaneous melanoma. Study-wide points: Researchers did not determine the expanded peripheral T cells' antigen specificity.

About this clone itself: Its specificity is unknown. A junction end diverges from the germline sequence, so it may reflect a read error.

Germline assignment: CDR1 SSHAT and CDR2 FNYEAQ (reference sequence). The CDR3 has 15 amino acids. Profiling relied on immunoSEQ multiplex PCR, and the TCRdb table lists in-frame clones only, not all of them. Altogether roughly 67,000 clones are present, roughly 88% being singletons, with the ten largest covering about 4.8%. Sample: CD4+ or CD8+ T cells sorted from blood, taken in a trial of the OX40 agonist ivuxolimab. The receptor was isolated from an adult with an advanced solid tumor such as melanoma, head and neck, liver or kidney cancer. This chain connects TRBV7-7 to TRBJ2-2; 8 nucleotides line up with TRBD2. The CDR3 protein is CASSLSGGGTGELFF. The CDR3 nucleotides are TGTGCTAGCAGCTTAAGCGGGGGAGGGACCGGGGAGCTGTTTTTT.